The present T cell receptor beta chain was sequenced within a study of control samples from healthy donors and cancer patients. Germline values: CDR1 MGHRA, CDR2 YSYEKL. The ends lost 0 bases at V and 7 bases at J; junction bases unmatched: 12. CDR3 length: 18 residues. Profiling relied on immunoSEQ multiplex PCR, and the TCRdb table lists in-frame clones only, not all of them. The profile covers some 130,000 clones, with around 90% appearing a single time and roughly 6% taken by the ten largest. The sequenced material came from blood. The TCR comes from a man in his late teens or twenties in good health. V and J are TRBV4-1 and TRBJ2-5; TRBD2 matches at 12 bases. CDR3 DNA: TGCGCCAGCAGCCAAGAAGGAGTGACTAGCGGGGGTATTGGGACCCAGTACTTC. This sequence encodes CASSQEGVTSGGIGTQYF.